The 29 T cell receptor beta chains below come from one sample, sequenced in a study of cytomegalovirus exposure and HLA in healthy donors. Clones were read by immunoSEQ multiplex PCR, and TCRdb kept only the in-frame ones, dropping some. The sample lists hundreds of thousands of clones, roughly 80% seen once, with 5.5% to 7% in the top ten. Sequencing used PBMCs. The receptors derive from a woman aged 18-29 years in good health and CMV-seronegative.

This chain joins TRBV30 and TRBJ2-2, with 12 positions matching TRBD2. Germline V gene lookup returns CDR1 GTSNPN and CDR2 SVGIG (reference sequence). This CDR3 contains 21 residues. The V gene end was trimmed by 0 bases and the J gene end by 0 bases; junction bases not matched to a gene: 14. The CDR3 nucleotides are TGTGCCTGGAGTGTACTAAAGGGACTAGCGGGTTTACCTGCGAACACCGGGGAGCTGTTTTTT. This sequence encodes CAWSVLKGLAGLPANTGELFF.

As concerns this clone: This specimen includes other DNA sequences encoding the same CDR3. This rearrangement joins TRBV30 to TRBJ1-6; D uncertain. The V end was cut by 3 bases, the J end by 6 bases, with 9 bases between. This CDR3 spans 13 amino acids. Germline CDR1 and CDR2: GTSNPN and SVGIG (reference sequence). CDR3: CAWRGQPNSPLHF. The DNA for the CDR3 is TGTGCCTGGAGAGGGCAGCCTAATTCACCCCTCCACTTT.

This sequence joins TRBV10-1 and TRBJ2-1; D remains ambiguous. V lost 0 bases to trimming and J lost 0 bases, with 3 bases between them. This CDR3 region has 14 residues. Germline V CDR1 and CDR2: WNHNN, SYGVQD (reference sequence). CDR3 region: CASSESGSYNEQFF. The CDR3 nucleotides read TGCGCCAGCAGTGAGTCCGGCTCCTACAATGAGCAGTTCTTC.

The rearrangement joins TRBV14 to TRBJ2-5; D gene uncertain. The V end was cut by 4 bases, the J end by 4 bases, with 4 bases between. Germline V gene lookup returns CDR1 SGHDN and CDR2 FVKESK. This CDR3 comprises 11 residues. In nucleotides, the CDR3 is TGTGCCAGCAGCCTAGGAGAGACCCAGTACTTC. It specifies CASSLGETQYF.

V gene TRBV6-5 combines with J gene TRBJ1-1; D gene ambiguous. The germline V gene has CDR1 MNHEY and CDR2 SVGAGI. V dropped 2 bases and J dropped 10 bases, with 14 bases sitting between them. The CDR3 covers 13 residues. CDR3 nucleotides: TGTGCCAGCAGTTACGAGCCAGACGCCAGAGCTTTCTTT. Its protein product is CASSYEPDARAFF.

The CDR3: CASSYSEKTEAFF. Written as DNA, the CDR3 is TGTGCCAGTAGTTATTCAGAGAAGACTGAAGCTTTCTTT. V is TRBV19 and J is TRBJ1-1, with D uncertain. This CDR3 comprises 13 residues. V was trimmed by 5 bases and J by 5 bases, leaving 12 bases between them. The V gene's germline CDR1 is LNHDA and CDR2 SQIVND (reference sequence).

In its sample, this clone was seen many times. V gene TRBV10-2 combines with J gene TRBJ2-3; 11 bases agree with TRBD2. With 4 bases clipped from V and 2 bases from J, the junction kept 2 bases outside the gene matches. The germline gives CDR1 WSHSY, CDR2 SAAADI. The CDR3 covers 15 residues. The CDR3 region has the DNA TGCGCCAGCAGTGGACTAGCGGGATCCACAGATACGCAGTATTTT. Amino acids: CASSGLAGSTDTQYF.

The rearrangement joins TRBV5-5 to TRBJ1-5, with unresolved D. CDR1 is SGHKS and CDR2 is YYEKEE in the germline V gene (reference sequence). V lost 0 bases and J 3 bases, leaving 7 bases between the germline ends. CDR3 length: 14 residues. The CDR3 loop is CASSLGRFNQPQHF. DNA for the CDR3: TGTGCCAGCAGCTTGGGACGTTTCAATCAGCCCCAGCATTTT.

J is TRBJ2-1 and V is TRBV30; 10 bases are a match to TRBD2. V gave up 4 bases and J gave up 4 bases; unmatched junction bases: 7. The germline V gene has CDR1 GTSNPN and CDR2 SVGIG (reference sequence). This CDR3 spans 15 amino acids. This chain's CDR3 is CAWMSGLAVYNEQFF. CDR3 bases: TGTGCCTGGATGTCCGGACTAGCGGTTTACAATGAGCAGTTCTTC.

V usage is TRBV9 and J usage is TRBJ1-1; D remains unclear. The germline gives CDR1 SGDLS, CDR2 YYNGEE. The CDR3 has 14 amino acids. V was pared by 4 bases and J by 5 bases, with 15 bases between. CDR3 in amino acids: CASSINRRGTEAFF. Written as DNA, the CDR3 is TGTGCCAGCAGCATCAACCGAAGAGGGACTGAAGCTTTCTTT.

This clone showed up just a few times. Here the CDR3 reads CASSIARQVGYTF. DNA for the CDR3: TGTGCCAGTAGTATTGCGCGACAGGTCGGCTACACCTTC. V gene TRBV19 combines with J gene TRBJ1-2, with D perhaps TRBD1 (6 bases). The CDR3 has 13 amino acids. Germline V gene data show CDR1 as LNHDA and CDR2 as SQIVND (reference sequence). V was clipped by 3 bases and J by 8 bases, with 13 bases between them.

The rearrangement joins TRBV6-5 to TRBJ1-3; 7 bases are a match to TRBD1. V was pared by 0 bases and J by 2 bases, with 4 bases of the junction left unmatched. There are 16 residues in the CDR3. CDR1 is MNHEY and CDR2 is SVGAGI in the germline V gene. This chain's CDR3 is CASSYSRQGAGNTIYF. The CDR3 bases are TGTGCCAGCAGTTACTCGAGACAGGGTGCTGGAAACACCATATATTTT.

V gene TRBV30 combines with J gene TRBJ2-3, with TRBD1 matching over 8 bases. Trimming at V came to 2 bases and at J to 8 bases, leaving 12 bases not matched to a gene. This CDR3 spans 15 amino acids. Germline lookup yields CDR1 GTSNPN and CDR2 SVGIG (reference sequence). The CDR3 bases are TGTGCCTGGAGTAGTCAGGGGGCTTTAATCGGTACGCAGTATTTT. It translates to CAWSSQGALIGTQYF.

The CDR3, as DNA: TGTGCCAGCAGCTTAGGACATTTAATCTATGGCTACACCTTC. This sequence encodes CASSLGHLIYGYTF. V is TRBV7-2 and J is TRBJ1-2; D uncertain. Trimming took off 1 base at V and 4 bases at J, with 10 bases between the two ends. CDR1 is SGHTA and CDR2 is FQGNSA in the germline V gene. This CDR3 region has 14 residues.

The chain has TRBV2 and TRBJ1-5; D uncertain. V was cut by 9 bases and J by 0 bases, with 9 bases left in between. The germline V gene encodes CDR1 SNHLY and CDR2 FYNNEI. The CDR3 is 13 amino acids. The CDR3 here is CASTPNSNQPQHF. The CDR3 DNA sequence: TGTGCCAGTACGCCAAATAGCAATCAGCCCCAGCATTTT.

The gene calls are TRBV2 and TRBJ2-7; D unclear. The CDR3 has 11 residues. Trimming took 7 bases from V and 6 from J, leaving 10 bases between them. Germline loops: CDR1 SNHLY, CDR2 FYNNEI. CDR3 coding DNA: TGTGCCAGCATTGAGATACGCGAGCAGTACTTC. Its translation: CASIEIREQYF.

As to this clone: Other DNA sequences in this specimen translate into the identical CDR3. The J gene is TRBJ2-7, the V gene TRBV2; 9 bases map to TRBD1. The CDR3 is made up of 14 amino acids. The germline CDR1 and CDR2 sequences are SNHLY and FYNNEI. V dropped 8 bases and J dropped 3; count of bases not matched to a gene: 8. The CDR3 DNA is TGTGCCAGCCGTTCCGGGACAGGGAGCTACGAGCAGTACTTC. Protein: CASRSGTGSYEQYF.

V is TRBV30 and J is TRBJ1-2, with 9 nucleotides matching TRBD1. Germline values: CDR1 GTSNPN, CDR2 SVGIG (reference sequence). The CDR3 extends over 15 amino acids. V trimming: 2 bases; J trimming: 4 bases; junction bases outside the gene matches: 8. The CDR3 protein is CAWSPQGARVYGYTF. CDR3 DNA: TGTGCCTGGAGTCCACAGGGGGCGCGGGTCTATGGCTACACCTTC.

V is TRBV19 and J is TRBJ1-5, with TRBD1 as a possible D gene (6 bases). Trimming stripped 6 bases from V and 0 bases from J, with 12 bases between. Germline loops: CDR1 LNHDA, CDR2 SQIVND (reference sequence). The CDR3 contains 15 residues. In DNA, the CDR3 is TGTGCCAGTAGCCAATACAGGGATAGCAATCAGCCCCAGCATTTT. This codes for CASSQYRDSNQPQHF.

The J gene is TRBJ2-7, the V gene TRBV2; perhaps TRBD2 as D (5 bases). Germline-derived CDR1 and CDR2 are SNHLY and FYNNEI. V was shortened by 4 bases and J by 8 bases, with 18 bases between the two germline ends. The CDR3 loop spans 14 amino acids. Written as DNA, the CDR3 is TGTGCCAGCAGTGTGGAGGCTGGGCAAAATCAGCAGTACTTC. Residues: CASSVEAGQNQQYF.

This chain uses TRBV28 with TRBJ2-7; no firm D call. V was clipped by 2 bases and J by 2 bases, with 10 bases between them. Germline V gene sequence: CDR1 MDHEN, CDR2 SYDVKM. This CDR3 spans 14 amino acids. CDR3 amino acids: CASSLIGPTYEQYF. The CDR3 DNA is TGTGCCAGCAGTTTAATAGGGCCGACCTACGAGCAGTACTTC.

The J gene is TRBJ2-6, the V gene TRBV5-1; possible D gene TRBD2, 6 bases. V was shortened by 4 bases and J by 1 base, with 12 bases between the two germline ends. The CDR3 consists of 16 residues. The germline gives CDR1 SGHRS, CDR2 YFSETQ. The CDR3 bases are TGCGCCAGCAGCGGGGGACTGCTGTCTGGGGCCAACGTCCTGACTTTC. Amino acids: CASSGGLLSGANVLTF.

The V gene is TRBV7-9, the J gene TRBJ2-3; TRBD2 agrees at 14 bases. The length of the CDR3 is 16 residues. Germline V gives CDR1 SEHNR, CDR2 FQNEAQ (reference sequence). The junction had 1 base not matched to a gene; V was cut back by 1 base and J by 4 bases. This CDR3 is CASSLGLAGGPDTQYF. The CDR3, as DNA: TGTGCCAGCAGCTTAGGACTAGCGGGAGGGCCAGATACGCAGTATTTT.

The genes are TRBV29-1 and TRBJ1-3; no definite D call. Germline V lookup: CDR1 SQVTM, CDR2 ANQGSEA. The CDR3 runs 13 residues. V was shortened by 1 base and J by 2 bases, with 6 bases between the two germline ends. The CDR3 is CSVEGPAGNTIYF. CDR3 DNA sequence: TGCAGCGTTGAAGGTCCCGCTGGAAACACCATATATTTT.

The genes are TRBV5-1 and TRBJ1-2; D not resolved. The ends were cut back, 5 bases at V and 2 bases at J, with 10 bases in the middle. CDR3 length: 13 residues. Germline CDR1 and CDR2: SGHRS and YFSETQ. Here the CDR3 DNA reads TGCGCCAGCAGTTATACAAACAACTATGGCTACACCTTC. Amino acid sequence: CASSYTNNYGYTF.

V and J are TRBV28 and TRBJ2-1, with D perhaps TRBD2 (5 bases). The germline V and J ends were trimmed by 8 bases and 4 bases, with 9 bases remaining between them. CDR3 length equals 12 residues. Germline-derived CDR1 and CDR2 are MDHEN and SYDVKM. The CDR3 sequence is CASGSPYNEQFF. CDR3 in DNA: TGTGCCAGCGGGAGCCCTTACAATGAGCAGTTCTTC. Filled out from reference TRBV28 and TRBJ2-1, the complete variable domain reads DVKVTQSSRYLVKRTGEKVFLECVQDMDHENMFWYRQDPGLGLRLIYFSYDVKMKEKGDIPEGYSVSREKKERFSLILESASTNQTSMYLCASGSPYNEQFFGPGTRLTVL.

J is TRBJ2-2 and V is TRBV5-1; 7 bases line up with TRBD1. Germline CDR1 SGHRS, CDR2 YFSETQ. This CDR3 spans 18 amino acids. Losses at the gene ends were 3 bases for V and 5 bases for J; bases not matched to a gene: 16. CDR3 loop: CASSSSPNDRERTGELFF. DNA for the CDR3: TGCGCCAGCAGCTCTTCTCCAAATGACAGGGAAAGGACCGGGGAGCTGTTTTTT.

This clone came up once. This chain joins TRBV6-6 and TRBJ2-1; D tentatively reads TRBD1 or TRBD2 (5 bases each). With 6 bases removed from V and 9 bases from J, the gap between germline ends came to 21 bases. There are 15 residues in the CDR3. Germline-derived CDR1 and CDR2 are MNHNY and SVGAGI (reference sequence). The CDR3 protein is CASSLRDGRPGEQFF. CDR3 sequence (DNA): TGTGCCAGCAGCCTCCGGGACGGACGACCCGGTGAGCAGTTCTTC.

The DNA for the CDR3 is TGCAGCGTCGGGACTAGTTCCCCCGAGCAGTACTTC. Amino acid sequence: CSVGTSSPEQYF. The chain carries TRBV29-1 and TRBJ2-7; 8 nucleotides align to TRBD2. Germline V gives CDR1 SQVTM, CDR2 ANQGSEA. The CDR3 is made up of 12 amino acids. Germline trimming cut 6 bases from V and 6 bases from J; bases unmatched to any gene: 7.